This T cell receptor beta chain emerged from a study of shared clonotypes between healthy human individuals (dated by TCRdb to 2018 to 2020). Regarding the study in general: Three men and two women, aged 18 to 49 years, made up the cohort. Each donor's leukapheresis produced roughly between about 0.8 and 8.9 billion PBMCs. Different laboratories and diverse techniques were used to prepare libraries and sequence TCR repertoires, to increase sequencing depth and limit assay-specific biases. For each donor, three plates each were used for CD4 naive and CD4 memory, two plates were used for CD8 naive, and one plate was used for CD8 memory. To estimate repertoire size and how much clonotypes are shared between individuals, the study performed deep sequencing of blood TCR repertoires from roughly five healthy adults.

The donors were healthy, HIV-negative adults with no recently reported acute infections or vaccinations. Every donor was a Caucasian adult living in Nashville, Tennessee, USA. CD4+ T cells were enriched by magnetic negative selection; naive cells were then positively selected on CD45RA, and the negative fraction formed the memory subset. Blood was obtained by leukapheresis, after which PBMCs were separated by Ficoll-Histopaque density gradient centrifugation and cryopreserved in liquid nitrogen vapor phase. Analytical flow cytometry was used to check the purity and quantity of each magnetically sorted T cell population. Each sorted fraction had its genomic DNA isolated and then quantified by UV absorbance on a Nanodrop 2000c. On the study overall, not on this receptor specifically: Naive subsets generally had larger estimated clonotype richness than memory subsets. The small number of donors limited the genetic and exposure-history diversity represented. Incomplete sequencing was indicated by rarefaction of sorted-subset datasets, despite the large sequencing depth. Across a handful of donors, approximately 4.6% of naive CD4, 3% to 4% of naive CD8, 2.3% of memory CD4, and 0.4% of memory CD8 clonotypes were shared. Only blood was sampled, and tissue TCR repertoires likely differ from those in blood. Higher generation probabilities were observed for clonotypes shared by all four sorted-subset donors than for non-shared clonotypes. Pairwise subsampling indicated that sequencing depth was expected to affect the degree of clonotype sharing among donors.

The CDR3 starts with the cysteine, ends with the phenylalanine, and has 16 residues. Of the read, only the CDR3 DNA is kept; its 48 bases are in frame from base 1. V is pruned by 5 bases and J by 6 bases, leaving 15 bases of the junction without a gene match. CDR1 and CDR2 are read off the germline V gene (reference sequence) as MNHEY and SMNVEV. Using the deep immunoSEQ assay, TCR CDR3 regions were amplified from genomic DNA by multiplex PCR. For each cell subset, the extracted genomic DNA was distributed evenly across all wells of several immunoSEQ 96-well plates, and each plate served as one replicate. For sorted subsets, roughly 200 ng genomic DNA, equal to 30,000 or so T cell genomes, was loaded into each replicate PCR. Purified libraries were measured with a Qubit 3.0 fluorometer, size-checked on a Bioanalyzer 2100, and measured again with the KAPA Library Quantification kit. Every immunoSEQ 96-well plate was sequenced on a separate single-read 150-cycle Illumina NextSeq 550 flow cell. The study's own analysis went as follows. The immunoSEQ output contained only junctional sequences without quality scores, so filtering could not match that applied to full-length reads. Sequences were annotated with PyIR, a Python wrapper for IgBLAST v1.9, and V/J genes and CDR3 were assigned using IMGT germline references. Reads were removed for weak V/J assignments (E-value above 1e-6), missing CDR3, stop codons, out-of-frame junctions, or ambiguous translated residues. A V3J clonotype was defined by an identical inferred V gene, J gene, and CDR3 amino acid sequence. The percentage overlap between two repertoires was calculated by dividing the number of shared unique clonotypes by the size of the smaller repertoire. Three approaches were used to assess repertoire richness: RTK rarefaction, the Chao1 estimator, and Recon v2.1 estimates of unobserved clonotypes. OLGA was used to compute generation probabilities for all TCRbeta clonotypes that the gDNA method yielded from four donors. What TCRdb holds here is the immuneACCESS table cut down to in-frame rearrangements. Part of the clones is not present; checked against another copy, under half of the missing clones reflect an unresolved V gene, and the others are unexplained. From that table come the V and J calls and clone size; the DNA was used to work out D and trimming. Across this sample there are fewer than 2.5 million clones, with approximately 94% seen only once. In total, the top ten clones hold 0.35% to 0.45% of the sample.

In the case of this clone: No antigen is known for it. Base qualities were left out, and no much larger clone turns up one base away.

Sequenced input: naive CD4+ T cells from PBMCs. What this sample's cell subset or site label stands for: CD45RA+ positively selected. Here the chain combines TRBV27 and TRBJ2-7, with 8 junctional bases fitting TRBD2. This TCR came from a man younger than 30 in good health. Some clones in this sample may be carry-over from other donors' samples. The DNA sequence is TGTGCCAGCAGTAAGGTGGCGGGAGGACTGGGGGGCGAGCAGTACTTC. Its protein is CASSKVAGGLGGEQYF.